Listed here are 13 T cell receptor beta chains from one sample, sequenced in a study of T cell responses to AZD1222 COVID-19 vaccine. Sequencing used immunoSEQ multiplex PCR; TCRdb keeps in-frame clones, though not all of them. The repertoire holds some 100,000 clones, with approximately 86% as singletons. The specimen comprised peripheral blood, sampled 28 days after the second AZD1222 dose. The receptors shown here come from an adult who received the AZD1222 COVID-19 vaccine.

Only one count was recorded for this clone. The rearrangement uses TRBV29-1 and TRBJ2-2; no clear D. The germline V and J ends were trimmed by 4 bases and 5 bases, with 11 bases remaining between them. Looked up from germline, CDR1 is SQVTM and CDR2 is ANQGSEA. This CDR3 has 13 residues. The CDR3 protein is CSVGSGVTGELFF. In DNA, the CDR3 is TGCAGCGTTGGCAGTGGAGTAACCGGGGAGCTGTTTTTT.

V gene TRBV19 combines with J gene TRBJ1-1; TRBD1 is a possible D gene (5 bases). The CDR3 extends over 16 amino acids. The germline V gene encodes CDR1 LNHDA and CDR2 SQIVND (reference sequence). V was trimmed by 0 bases and J by 0 bases, leaving 11 bases between them. Written as DNA, the CDR3 is TGTGCCAGTAGTATAGACCCCGGACATGTGAACACTGAAGCTTTCTTT. Translation gives CASSIDPGHVNTEAFF.

J is TRBJ2-2 and V is TRBV13; 10 nucleotides line up with TRBD2. This CDR3 is 16 amino acids long. From germline, CDR1 is PRHDT and CDR2 FYEKMQ (reference sequence). J was trimmed by 4 bases and V by 5 bases; bases with no gene match: 7. CDR3 amino acids: CASSEQRGGGTGELFF. As DNA, the CDR3 is TGTGCCAGCAGCGAACAGCGGGGGGGAGGCACCGGGGAGCTGTTTTTT.

In regard to this clone: The germline gene is not matched at one end of the junction; a read error may be the cause. The rearrangement uses TRBV11-2 and TRBJ1-2, with D unresolved. The CDR3 has 13 residues. CDR1 is SGHAT and CDR2 is FQNNGV in the germline V gene. The CDR3 spells CASSLEQNYGYTF. The DNA of the CDR3 is TGTGCCAGCAGCCTAGAACAGAACTATGGCTACACCTTC.

Written as DNA, the CDR3 is TGTGCCAGTAGCGGGGGGGCTTTAGATGAGCAGTTCTTC. Translation gives CASSGGALDEQFF. The chain joins TRBV19 to TRBJ2-1, with 8 bases that match TRBD2. Trimming at V came to 6 bases and at J to 8 bases, leaving 6 bases not matched to a gene. The germline V gene encodes CDR1 LNHDA and CDR2 SQIVND (reference sequence). CDR3 length: 13 amino acids.

The chain is built from TRBV5-6 and TRBJ1-2; D uncertain. Trimming removed 1 base from V and 5 bases from J, with 6 bases in between. Per the germline V gene, CDR1 is SGHDT and CDR2 is YYEEEE. This CDR3 contains 12 residues. CDR3 loop: CASSLTAYGYTF. In DNA form, the CDR3 reads TGTGCCAGCAGCTTGACAGCATATGGCTACACCTTC.

The J gene is TRBJ2-5, the V gene TRBV2; D is uncertain. Trimming took off 7 bases at V and 4 bases at J, with 4 bases between the two ends. The germline CDR1 and CDR2 sequences are SNHLY and FYNNEI. The CDR3 totals 10 residues. The CDR3 nucleotides are TGTGCCAGCACTGGAGAGACCCAGTACTTC. Encoded protein: CASTGETQYF.

The chain joins TRBV6-5 to TRBJ1-5; 7 positions match TRBD1. Germline V gives CDR1 MNHEY, CDR2 SVGAGI. The length of the CDR3 is 12 residues. J was trimmed by 11 bases and V by 6 bases; bases with no gene match: 7. CDR3 in DNA: TGTGCCAGCAGAGACAGGGAGGAGGCCCAGCATTTT. Its translation is CASRDREEAQHF.

The CDR3 nucleotides read TGTGCCATCAGTGAGTCCGGCCAGATCACTGAAGCTTTCTTT. Protein sequence: CAISESGQITEAFF. The chain joins TRBV10-3 to TRBJ1-1; D is unclear. CDR3 length: 14 residues. Germline V gene data show CDR1 as ENHRY and CDR2 as SYGVKD. Trimming shortened V by 0 bases and J by 4 bases, and 9 bases separated the two germline ends.

The chain couples TRBV19 to TRBJ1-6; the D gene is possibly TRBD1 (6 bases). V dropped 3 bases and J dropped 8 bases, with 11 bases sitting between them. The germline CDR1 and CDR2 sequences are LNHDA and SQIVND (reference sequence). The CDR3 has 14 amino acids. The CDR3 here is CASSIQGTDSPLHF. The CDR3 bases are TGTGCCAGTAGTATTCAGGGGACGGATTCACCCCTCCACTTT.

This chain links TRBV3-1 (or the pseudogene TRBV3-2) with TRBJ1-1; D gene unclear. The CDR3 covers 15 residues. The V gene's germline CDR1 is LGHDT and CDR2 YNNKEL (reference sequence). Trimming shortened V by 0 bases and J by 4 bases, and 12 bases separated the two germline ends. The CDR3 sequence: CASSQEAGSSTEAFF. DNA of the CDR3: TGTGCCAGCAGCCAAGAAGCTGGTTCGAGCACTGAAGCTTTCTTT.

The CDR3 sequence: CASRLQMNTEAFF. CDR3 nucleotide sequence: TGTGCCAGCAGACTACAAATGAACACTGAAGCTTTCTTT. The V gene is TRBV6-6, the J gene TRBJ1-1; the D is unclear. Germline loops: CDR1 MNHNY, CDR2 SVGAGI (reference sequence). The V end was cut by 6 bases, the J end by 0 bases, with 8 bases between. The CDR3 length is 13 residues.

The rearrangement uses TRBV19 and TRBJ1-1; D gene ambiguous. This CDR3 is built from 14 residues. The ends were cut back, 3 bases at V and 1 base at J, with 9 bases in the middle. Germline CDR1 and CDR2: LNHDA and SQIVND (reference sequence). The CDR3 nucleotides are TGTGCCAGTAGTATCCTTGCAGGGAACACTGAAGCTTTCTTT. This codes for CASSILAGNTEAFF.